This T cell receptor (beta chain) was sequenced in a study of blood T cell repertoires in COVID-19. The protocol was immunoSEQ multiplex PCR, while the TCRdb copy is restricted to in-frame clones and leaves out a portion. The sample records a few hundred thousand clones, 75% to 90% being singletons. Unmatched junction bases numbered 5, after V lost 0 bases and J lost 5 bases. CDR3 length: 16 residues. The germline CDR1 and CDR2 sequences are MNHEY and SVGAGI. This TCR was sampled from a man aged 30 to 39 who had recovered from COVID-19. Sequenced input: PBMCs or T cells enriched from blood (not recorded which). This chain uses TRBV6-5 with TRBJ2-2; 8 bases are a match to TRBD1. For the CDR3, the DNA is TGTGCCAGCAGTTACTCCTGGGACAGGTCTACCGGGGAGCTGTTTTTT. It encodes CASSYSWDRSTGELFF.